The next 10 T cell receptor beta chains were all read from a single sample in a study of CD8+CD57+ T cells in acquired aplastic anemia. Profiling of TCR beta VDJ combinations and CDR3 sequences used genomic DNA as template. TCRdb analysed the reads with MiXCR anew, one entry per CDR3 protein. The sample has tens of thousands of distinct CDR3 sequences, approximately 45% seen once; the top ten hold 60% to 75%. Sequences were obtained from sorted CD4+, CD8+, or CD8+CD57+ T cells (not recorded which) from PBMCs. The receptors derive from a human donor in good health, serving as a control.

Ten or more counts support this clonotype. The chain links TRBV15 to TRBJ2-5, with a tentative D call TRBD1 (6 bases). Germline lookup yields CDR1 LNHNV and CDR2 YYDKDF (reference sequence). The CDR3 consists of 15 residues. Trimming pared 0 bases from V and 5 bases from J, leaving 13 bases between. CDR3 protein: CATSRDRAGAETQYF. CDR3 DNA: TGTGCCACCAGCAGAGATAGGGCAGGGGCGGAGACCCAGTACTTC.

Many counts were recorded for this clonotype. The CDR3 protein is CAIGQNYGYTF. The CDR3 nucleotides are TGTGCCATCGGACAGAACTATGGCTACACCTTC. The J gene is TRBJ1-2, the V gene TRBV5-4; D possibly corresponds to TRBD1 (6 bases). The germline CDR1 and CDR2 sequences are SGHNT and YYREEE (reference sequence). V was cut by 9 bases and J by 2 bases, with 8 bases left in between. The CDR3 consists of 11 residues.

This clonotype has just a few counts. V and J are TRBV30 and TRBJ1-4; D is unresolved. CDR1 and CDR2 (germline): GTSNPN, SVGIG (reference sequence). The V end lost 0 bases, the J end lost 8 bases, and 7 bases lay between the germline ends. This CDR3 is built from 12 residues. The CDR3 region has the DNA TGTGCCTGGAGTGTCGTAGGGGAAAAACTGTTTTTT. As protein: CAWSVVGEKLFF.

This clonotype was observed at least ten times. This rearrangement joins TRBV15 to TRBJ1-5; D is possibly TRBD1 (5 bases). The length of the CDR3 is 17 residues. The germline V and J ends were trimmed by 1 base and 2 bases, with 15 bases remaining between them. From germline, CDR1 is LNHNV and CDR2 YYDKDF (reference sequence). In DNA, the CDR3 is TGTGCCACCAGCAGAGCCGCTTCGCAGGGCGGCAATCAGCCCCAGCATTTT. Amino acids: CATSRAASQGGNQPQHF.

The rearrangement links TRBV27 to TRBJ1-5; D is unclear. V was cut by 5 bases and J by 7 bases, with 12 bases left in between. The germline V gene has CDR1 MNHEY and CDR2 SMNVEV (reference sequence). There are 13 residues in the CDR3. The CDR3 protein is CASSSGFGQPQHF. CDR3 in DNA: TGTGCCAGCAGTAGTGGGTTCGGGCAGCCCCAGCATTTT.

This clonotype came up many times. The rearrangement joins TRBV3-1 to TRBJ2-5, with D perhaps given as TRBD1 or TRBD2 (5 bases each). Trimming took 3 bases from V and 10 from J, leaving 12 bases between them. The CDR3 has 12 amino acids. Germline values: CDR1 LGHDT, CDR2 YNNKEL (reference sequence). CDR3 loop: CASSQGDMDQYF. The CDR3 DNA reads TGTGCCAGCAGCCAGGGGGATATGGACCAGTACTTC.

V is TRBV10-2 and J is TRBJ2-7; D not certain. Germline values: CDR1 WSHSY, CDR2 SAAADI. Trimming removed 6 bases at V and 4 bases at J, with 16 bases between. The CDR3 consists of 14 residues. Here the CDR3 reads CASSPGTSAYEQYF. CDR3 DNA: TGCGCCAGCAGCCCCGGAACAAGCGCTTACGAGCAGTACTTC.

V is TRBV10-3 and J is TRBJ2-1; TRBD1 is a possible D gene (6 bases). This CDR3 region has 14 residues. Trimming removed 4 bases from V and 9 bases from J, with 16 bases in between. Germline values: CDR1 ENHRY, CDR2 SYGVKD. Here the CDR3 reads CAISAGRGEGEQFF. The CDR3 DNA is TGTGCCATCAGTGCCGGCAGGGGAGAGGGTGAGCAGTTCTTC.

There are a few counts of this clonotype. At one of its ends the junction is not consistent with the germline gene, which may arise from a read error. The J gene is TRBJ2-3, the V gene TRBV25-1, with 16 bases fitting TRBD2. The V gene's germline CDR1 is MGHDK and CDR2 SYGVNS. The CDR3 consists of 19 residues. The CDR3 nucleotides read TGCGCCAGCAGCCACGTTCCCGGGACTAGCGGGGGGGCAACAGATACGCAGTATTTT. Translation: CASSHVPGTSGGATDTQYF. The full variable domain, in which reference TRBV25-1 and TRBJ2-3 provide the parts outside the CDR3, is EADIYQTPRYLVIGTGKKITLECSQTMGHDKMYWYQQDPGMELHLIHYSYGVNSTEKGDLSSESTVSRIRTEHFPLTLESARPSHTSQYLCASSHVPGTSGGATDTQYFGPGTRLTVL.

This clonotype came up many times. The chain employs TRBV7-9 and TRBJ2-7, with D possibly TRBD2 on 6 matching bases. Germline CDR1 is SEHNR and CDR2 is FQNEAQ (reference sequence). Trimming removed 1 base at V and 3 bases at J, with 13 bases between. This CDR3 is built from 15 residues. The CDR3 coding sequence is TGTGCCAGCAGCTTAGGTCCCGGGGACTTCTACGAGCAGTACTTC. Its protein product is CASSLGPGDFYEQYF.